The rows below give T cell receptor beta chains drawn from one sample of a study of T cell responses to AZD1222 COVID-19 vaccine. Some clones are missing from TCRdb's copy, which holds only in-frame ones; the method was immunoSEQ multiplex PCR. The top ten hold approximately 1.4% of the sample, which has about 190,000 clones, 92% seen once. The sequences come from peripheral blood, collected on day 0 of AZD1222 vaccination. Source of these receptors: an adult in good health. Both conserved end residues are part of each CDR3. A D gene is named only where the DNA matches it firmly. A clone size is listed for some rows: how often the clone was seen (once, few, many), or a class if it is expanded.

J: TRBJ2-2
V: TRBV7-7
D: TRBD2
size: .
DNA: TGTGCCAGCAGCTCCAGACTAGCGGGGGGCGGCGGGGAGCTGTTTTTT
CDR3: CASSSRLAGGGGELFF

J: TRBJ1-1
V: TRBV6-2/TRBV6-3
D: .
size: .
DNA: TGTGCCAGCAGTTACTCGAAAACCCCGAACACTGAAGCTTTCTTT
CDR3: CASSYSKTPNTEAFF

J: TRBJ1-2
V: TRBV7-9
D: TRBD1
size: .
DNA: TGTGCCAGCAGCCGCAATCCACAGGGGGCGCCGAACTATGGCTACACCTTC
CDR3: CASSRNPQGAPNYGYTF

J: TRBJ2-1
V: TRBV5-1
D: .
size: once
DNA: TGCGCCAGCAGCTTGGGCAGGGTGAGGGACAATGAGCAGTTCTTC
CDR3: CASSLGRVRDNEQFF

J: TRBJ2-5
V: TRBV7-3
D: .
size: .
DNA: TGTGCCAGCAGCTTATCCAGCGGCCAAGAGACCCAGTACTTC
CDR3: CASSLSSGQETQYF

J: TRBJ1-4
V: TRBV4-1
D: .
size: .
DNA: TGCGCCAGCAGCCAAACACAGGGTTCAACTAATGAAAAACTGTTTTTT
CDR3: CASSQTQGSTNEKLFF

J: TRBJ1-6
V: TRBV5-4
D: .
size: once
DNA: TGTGCCAGCAGCTTGAGGGCAGGGGTCGCTTCACCCCTCCACTTT
CDR3: CASSLRAGVASPLHF

J: TRBJ2-7
V: TRBV7-9
D: .
size: .
DNA: TGTGCCAGCAGCTCGGACGGTACCTACGAGCAGTACTTC
CDR3: CASSSDGTYEQYF

J: TRBJ2-3
V: TRBV2
D: TRBD2
size: once
DNA: TGTGCCAGCAGGAAACTAGCGGGGGGCACAGATACGCAGTATTTT
CDR3: CASRKLAGGTDTQYF

J: TRBJ1-2
V: TRBV29-1
D: .
size: .
DNA: TGCAGCGTTGAGTCCGGGCCTAACTATGGCTACACCTTC
CDR3: CSVESGPNYGYTF

J: TRBJ1-5
V: TRBV5-5
D: TRBD1
size: .
DNA: TGTGCCAGCAGCTTAGGGACAGGTCTTAATCAGCCCCAGCATTTT
CDR3: CASSLGTGLNQPQHF

J: TRBJ1-4
V: TRBV9
D: .
size: once
DNA: TGTGCCAGCAGCCCCAACAGGTTTGTTGGTGAAAAACTGTTTTTT
CDR3: CASSPNRFVGEKLFF

J: TRBJ1-1
V: TRBV28
D: .
size: .
DNA: TGTGCCAGCAGACCAGGGGTGGCGAACACTGAAGCTTTCTTT
CDR3: CASRPGVANTEAFF

J: TRBJ1-2
V: TRBV29-1
D: TRBD1
size: once
DNA: TGCAGCGCCAGACAGGGGGGAAACTATGGCTACACCTTC
CDR3: CSARQGGNYGYTF

J: TRBJ1-4
V: TRBV4-1
D: .
size: .
DNA: TGCGCCAGCAGCCAAGATCTTAGCAGGGGCCTCGAAAAACTGTTTTTT
CDR3: CASSQDLSRGLEKLFF

J: TRBJ2-6
V: TRBV10-3
D: .
size: .
DNA: TGTGCCATCAGGGACCAGGGGACTTCTCCCTCTGGGGCCAACGTCCTGACTTTC
CDR3: CAIRDQGTSPSGANVLTF

J: TRBJ2-7
V: TRBV7-2
D: .
size: .
DNA: TGTGCCAGCAGCTCCGGGCCCCTGGGCGGAGGCTACGAGCAGTACTTC
CDR3: CASSSGPLGGGYEQYF

J: TRBJ1-2
V: TRBV21-1
D: .
size: .
DNA: TGTGCCAGCCCCAGGGGGCGCGAGGTCTATGGCTACACCTTC
CDR3: CASPRGREVYGYTF

J: TRBJ1-2
V: TRBV24-1
D: .
size: .
DNA: TGTGCCACCAGTGATGGATATGGCTACACCTTC
CDR3: CATSDGYGYTF

J: TRBJ2-7
V: TRBV2
D: TRBD1
size: .
DNA: TGTGCCAGCAGTGGCGGACAGGGAAAGAGGACCTACGAGCAGTACTTC
CDR3: CASSGGQGKRTYEQYF

J: TRBJ2-2
V: TRBV7-7
D: TRBD2
size: .
DNA: TGTGCCAGCAGCTCTGCGGGGGTGGGGACCGGGGAGCTGTTTTTT
CDR3: CASSSAGVGTGELFF

J: TRBJ2-7
V: TRBV5-1
D: .
size: once
DNA: TGCGCCAGCAGCTTGTTGCAGGGTACAAGCGAGCAGTACTTC
CDR3: CASSLLQGTSEQYF

J: TRBJ1-4
V: TRBV5-1
D: .
size: .
DNA: TGCGCCAGCAGCCCCTTGTTGGGGGGAGCAACTAATGAAAAACTGTTTTTT
CDR3: CASSPLLGGATNEKLFF

J: TRBJ1-5
V: TRBV6-1
D: .
size: .
DNA: TGTGCCAGCAGTGAGGTTCAGCCCCAGCATTTT
CDR3: CASSEVQPQHF

J: TRBJ1-1
V: TRBV10-1
D: .
size: .
DNA: TGCGCCAGCAGTGAGAACGCCGGCGAAGCTTTCTTT
CDR3: CASSENAGEAFF

J: TRBJ1-2
V: TRBV5-4
D: TRBD1
size: .
DNA: TGTGCCAGCAGCTTACAGGGGGTCTATGGCTACACCTTC
CDR3: CASSLQGVYGYTF

J: TRBJ1-2
V: TRBV7-2
D: .
size: .
DNA: TGTGCCAGCAGCTTGACGGAAGCTAACTATGGCTACACCTTC
CDR3: CASSLTEANYGYTF